Listed below are T cell receptor beta chains from one sample, sequenced in a study of CD4 T cells in relation to SARS-CoV-2 and coronaviruses. These receptors are not linked to any known antigen. TCRdb's copy holds only in-frame clones and misses some; the assay was immunoSEQ multiplex PCR. This sample has more than 15,000 clones, with 74% found just once. The sequenced sample was CD4+ T cells from PBMCs, cultured in vitro. The receptors here all came from a human donor in good health. CDR3s include the opening cysteine and the closing phenylalanine or tryptophan. Fields, in order: clone size, V gene, D gene, J gene, CDR3 protein, CDR3 DNA. D genes are given only for firm matches. Not all rows give a size; the values are once, few, many and, for expanded clones, a class.

clone_size: NA
v_call: TRBV21-1
d_call: NA
j_call: TRBJ2-2
cdr3_aa: CASSKGTSGSETGELFF
cdr3_nt: TGTGCCAGCAGCAAAGGGACTAGCGGGAGTGAGACCGGGGAGCTGTTTTTT

clone_size: NA
v_call: TRBV4-1
d_call: NA
j_call: TRBJ1-3
cdr3_aa: CASSQVITSGNTIYF
cdr3_nt: TGCGCCAGCAGCCAAGTTATTACGTCTGGAAACACCATATATTTT

clone_size: NA
v_call: TRBV6-1
d_call: NA
j_call: TRBJ2-1
cdr3_aa: CASSEFSDSSYNEQFF
cdr3_nt: TGTGCCAGCAGTGAATTTAGCGACAGCTCCTACAATGAGCAGTTCTTC

clone_size: NA
v_call: TRBV3-1/TRBV3-2
d_call: TRBD2
j_call: TRBJ2-5
cdr3_aa: CASSQEPSGGSRQYF
cdr3_nt: TGTGCCAGCAGCCAAGAACCTAGCGGGGGATCTCGCCAGTACTTC

clone_size: NA
v_call: TRBV9
d_call: TRBD2
j_call: TRBJ2-7
cdr3_aa: CASSVGGTSGSYEQYF
cdr3_nt: TGTGCCAGCAGCGTAGGCGGGACTAGCGGCTCCTACGAGCAGTACTTC

clone_size: NA
v_call: TRBV18
d_call: TRBD1
j_call: TRBJ1-6
cdr3_aa: CASSRIGTGDSPLHF
cdr3_nt: TGTGCCAGCTCTCGCATTGGGACAGGGGATTCACCCCTCCACTTT

clone_size: NA
v_call: TRBV11-2
d_call: NA
j_call: TRBJ2-5
cdr3_aa: CASSAVGGYQETQYF
cdr3_nt: TGTGCCAGCAGCGCGGTTGGGGGCTACCAAGAGACCCAGTACTTC

clone_size: NA
v_call: TRBV7-8
d_call: NA
j_call: TRBJ2-7
cdr3_aa: CASSRAPGQSYSYEQYF
cdr3_nt: TGTGCCAGCAGCCGAGCCCCCGGACAGTCGTACTCCTACGAGCAGTACTTC

clone_size: once
v_call: TRBV4-3
d_call: NA
j_call: TRBJ2-3
cdr3_aa: CASSQDLGEDTQYF
cdr3_nt: TGCGCCAGCAGCCAAGATCTCGGAGAAGATACGCAGTATTTT

clone_size: NA
v_call: TRBV10-3
d_call: NA
j_call: TRBJ1-2
cdr3_aa: CAIPGTYGYTF
cdr3_nt: TGTGCCATCCCGGGGACTTATGGCTACACCTTC

clone_size: NA
v_call: TRBV2
d_call: TRBD1
j_call: TRBJ2-5
cdr3_aa: CASSARQGAIETQYF
cdr3_nt: TGTGCCAGCAGTGCCCGTCAGGGGGCGATAGAGACCCAGTACTTC

clone_size: few
v_call: TRBV7-7
d_call: NA
j_call: TRBJ2-2
cdr3_aa: CASSFGTGNTGELFF
cdr3_nt: TGTGCTAGCAGCTTCGGGACGGGTAACACCGGGGAGCTGTTTTTT

clone_size: NA
v_call: TRBV18
d_call: TRBD2
j_call: TRBJ2-7
cdr3_aa: CASSPSGGGYEQYF
cdr3_nt: TGTGCCAGCTCACCATCGGGGGGAGGTTACGAGCAGTACTTC

clone_size: large
v_call: TRBV9
d_call: NA
j_call: TRBJ1-2
cdr3_aa: CASSALTVTGYTF
cdr3_nt: TGTGCCAGCAGCGCCCTGACAGTTACTGGCTACACCTTC

clone_size: NA
v_call: TRBV5-5
d_call: TRBD1
j_call: TRBJ1-6
cdr3_aa: CASSLAPGQGDSPLHF
cdr3_nt: TGTGCCAGCAGCTTGGCCCCGGGACAGGGGGATTCACCCCTCCACTTT

clone_size: NA
v_call: TRBV6-5
d_call: TRBD1
j_call: TRBJ2-4
cdr3_aa: CAIKRDRNIQYF
cdr3_nt: TGTGCCATCAAACGGGACAGAAACATTCAGTACTTC

clone_size: NA
v_call: TRBV7-2
d_call: NA
j_call: TRBJ2-3
cdr3_aa: CASSFGLNSDTQYF
cdr3_nt: TGTGCCAGCAGCTTCGGACTAAACTCAGATACGCAGTATTTT

clone_size: NA
v_call: TRBV2
d_call: NA
j_call: TRBJ1-5
cdr3_aa: CASSVGQNNQPQHF
cdr3_nt: TGTGCCAGCAGTGTTGGACAGAACAATCAGCCCCAGCATTTT

clone_size: NA
v_call: TRBV12-3/TRBV12-4
d_call: NA
j_call: TRBJ2-5
cdr3_aa: CASWGGETQYF
cdr3_nt: TGTGCCAGCTGGGGAGGCGAGACCCAGTACTTC

clone_size: NA
v_call: TRBV6-2/TRBV6-3
d_call: TRBD1
j_call: TRBJ1-2
cdr3_aa: CASSDQGARGYGYTF
cdr3_nt: TGTGCCAGCAGTGATCAGGGGGCGCGGGGCTATGGCTACACCTTC

clone_size: NA
v_call: TRBV12-3/TRBV12-4
d_call: NA
j_call: TRBJ2-7
cdr3_aa: CATGDRHEQYF
cdr3_nt: TGTGCCACCGGGGATCGGCACGAGCAGTACTTC

clone_size: few
v_call: TRBV4-3
d_call: TRBD1
j_call: TRBJ1-2
cdr3_aa: CASSQTLGQANYGYTF
cdr3_nt: TGCGCCAGCAGCCAAACCCTAGGACAGGCTAACTATGGCTACACCTTC

clone_size: NA
v_call: TRBV6-2/TRBV6-3
d_call: TRBD2
j_call: TRBJ2-3
cdr3_aa: CASSSLGGTSSTDTQYF
cdr3_nt: TGTGCCAGCAGTTCCCTCGGCGGGACTAGTAGCACAGATACGCAGTATTTT

clone_size: NA
v_call: TRBV5-1
d_call: NA
j_call: TRBJ1-2
cdr3_aa: CASSFGDRNGYTF
cdr3_nt: TGCGCCAGCAGCTTTGGGGATAGGAATGGCTACACCTTC

clone_size: NA
v_call: TRBV3-1/TRBV3-2
d_call: NA
j_call: TRBJ1-4
cdr3_aa: CASSHGTTLRAEKLFF
cdr3_nt: TGTGCCAGCAGCCACGGGACAACCCTTAGGGCCGAAAAACTGTTTTTT

clone_size: NA
v_call: TRBV6-2/TRBV6-3
d_call: TRBD2
j_call: TRBJ2-5
cdr3_aa: CASSYSLAGVGETQYF
cdr3_nt: TGTGCCAGCAGTTACTCCCTAGCGGGAGTTGGAGAGACCCAGTACTTC

clone_size: once
v_call: TRBV7-3
d_call: NA
j_call: TRBJ2-7
cdr3_aa: CASSLVAGYEQYF
cdr3_nt: TGTGCCAGCAGCTTAGTCGCGGGCTACGAGCAGTACTTC

clone_size: NA
v_call: TRBV11-2
d_call: NA
j_call: TRBJ2-6
cdr3_aa: CASSSGSGANVLTF
cdr3_nt: TGTGCCAGCAGCTCCGGTTCTGGGGCCAACGTCCTGACTTTC

clone_size: once
v_call: TRBV4-2
d_call: TRBD2
j_call: TRBJ2-7
cdr3_aa: CASSQGLAGAWSEQYF
cdr3_nt: TGTGCCAGCAGCCAGGGACTAGCGGGAGCGTGGTCCGAGCAGTACTTC

clone_size: NA
v_call: TRBV5-1
d_call: TRBD2
j_call: TRBJ2-3
cdr3_aa: CASSFFSGRADTQYF
cdr3_nt: TGCGCCAGCAGCTTTTTTAGCGGGAGGGCAGATACGCAGTATTTT

clone_size: NA
v_call: TRBV5-1
d_call: NA
j_call: TRBJ2-1
cdr3_aa: CASSLRTRQVREQFF
cdr3_nt: TGCGCCAGCAGCCTGCGAACCCGACAGGTACGGGAGCAGTTCTTC

clone_size: NA
v_call: TRBV5-1
d_call: TRBD1
j_call: TRBJ1-2
cdr3_aa: CASSLEAGGRGYTF
cdr3_nt: TGCGCCAGCAGCTTGGAGGCAGGGGGAAGGGGCTACACCTTC

clone_size: once
v_call: TRBV5-1
d_call: NA
j_call: TRBJ1-1
cdr3_aa: CASSLVAERSRIF
cdr3_nt: TGCGCCAGCAGCTTGGTGGCAGAGAGGAGTAGGATCTTT

clone_size: NA
v_call: TRBV3-1/TRBV3-2
d_call: NA
j_call: TRBJ2-6
cdr3_aa: CASSQSSGANVLTF
cdr3_nt: TGTGCCAGCAGCCAGAGCTCTGGGGCCAACGTCCTGACTTTC

clone_size: NA
v_call: TRBV4-3
d_call: NA
j_call: TRBJ2-5
cdr3_aa: CASSQGAPGRETQYF
cdr3_nt: TGCGCCAGCAGCCAAGGGGCCCCGGGGCGAGAGACCCAGTACTTC

clone_size: NA
v_call: TRBV2
d_call: TRBD2
j_call: TRBJ2-1
cdr3_aa: CASSGLAGGEQFF
cdr3_nt: TGTGCCAGCAGTGGGTTAGCGGGGGGCGAGCAGTTCTTC

clone_size: NA
v_call: TRBV7-2
d_call: NA
j_call: TRBJ2-3
cdr3_aa: CASSLSTHKDTQYF
cdr3_nt: TGTGCCAGCAGCTTAAGTACGCACAAGGATACGCAGTATTTT

clone_size: NA
v_call: TRBV7-9
d_call: NA
j_call: TRBJ1-2
cdr3_aa: CASGSQGSGLYGYTF
cdr3_nt: TGTGCCAGCGGCTCCCAGGGAAGCGGACTCTATGGCTACACCTTC

clone_size: few
v_call: TRBV7-7
d_call: TRBD2
j_call: TRBJ2-1
cdr3_aa: CASSSGTSDYNEQFF
cdr3_nt: TGTGCTAGCAGCTCCGGGACTAGCGACTACAATGAGCAGTTCTTC

clone_size: NA
v_call: TRBV27
d_call: NA
j_call: TRBJ1-4
cdr3_aa: CASSWGGGPNEKLFF
cdr3_nt: TGTGCCAGCAGTTGGGGGGGAGGCCCTAATGAAAAACTGTTTTTT

clone_size: NA
v_call: TRBV5-5
d_call: NA
j_call: TRBJ1-5
cdr3_aa: CASSRGVYSNQPQHF
cdr3_nt: TGTGCCAGCAGCCGGGGGGTTTATAGCAATCAGCCCCAGCATTTT

clone_size: NA
v_call: TRBV25-1
d_call: TRBD2
j_call: TRBJ2-7
cdr3_aa: CASSPSGDYEQYF
cdr3_nt: TGTGCCAGCAGCCCTAGCGGGGACTACGAGCAGTACTTC

clone_size: few
v_call: TRBV9
d_call: NA
j_call: TRBJ1-1
cdr3_aa: CASSVGPNTEAFF
cdr3_nt: TGTGCCAGCAGCGTAGGCCCGAACACTGAAGCTTTCTTT

clone_size: NA
v_call: TRBV4-2
d_call: NA
j_call: TRBJ2-1
cdr3_aa: CASSQDQRSSYNEQFF
cdr3_nt: TGTGCCAGCAGCCAAGATCAGCGGAGCTCCTACAATGAGCAGTTCTTC

clone_size: NA
v_call: TRBV7-2
d_call: NA
j_call: TRBJ2-2
cdr3_aa: CASSQFRNTGELFF
cdr3_nt: TGTGCCAGCAGCCAATTCAGAAACACCGGGGAGCTGTTTTTT

clone_size: NA
v_call: TRBV6-2/TRBV6-3
d_call: NA
j_call: TRBJ1-2
cdr3_aa: CASSLSEARTGYTF
cdr3_nt: TGTGCCAGCAGTTTATCGGAGGCCCGGACTGGCTACACCTTC

clone_size: NA
v_call: TRBV7-9
d_call: TRBD1
j_call: TRBJ1-4
cdr3_aa: CASSSRDRRGRGTNEKLFF
cdr3_nt: TGTGCCAGCAGCTCGCGGGACAGGCGGGGGAGAGGAACTAATGAAAAACTGTTTTTT

clone_size: few
v_call: TRBV2
d_call: TRBD1
j_call: TRBJ2-2
cdr3_aa: CASRAQGAITGELFF
cdr3_nt: TGTGCCAGCAGGGCTCAGGGGGCGATAACCGGGGAGCTGTTTTTT

clone_size: once
v_call: TRBV5-1
d_call: NA
j_call: TRBJ2-3
cdr3_aa: CASREGGVRDTQYF
cdr3_nt: TGCGCCAGCAGGGAGGGAGGTGTTCGGGATACGCAGTATTTT

clone_size: NA
v_call: TRBV7-9
d_call: TRBD2
j_call: TRBJ2-3
cdr3_aa: CASSLDVLAGEADTQYF
cdr3_nt: TGTGCCAGCAGCTTAGATGTACTAGCGGGAGAGGCAGATACGCAGTATTTT

clone_size: NA
v_call: TRBV6-5
d_call: TRBD1
j_call: TRBJ2-2
cdr3_aa: CASNGQGNTGELFF
cdr3_nt: TGTGCCAGCAATGGACAGGGCAACACCGGGGAGCTGTTTTTT

clone_size: NA
v_call: TRBV10-3
d_call: NA
j_call: TRBJ1-2
cdr3_aa: CAIRTPGGENGYTF
cdr3_nt: TGTGCCATCAGAACCCCGGGAGGCGAGAATGGCTACACCTTC